The 11 T cell receptor beta chains reported below all come from one sample, sequenced in a study of blood T cell repertoires in COVID-19 (dated by TCRdb to the early 2020s). Receptors were amplified or captured by the immunoSEQ multiplex PCR assay. TCRdb stores this immuneACCESS table with in-frame sequences only. Part of the clones is absent; in the studies checked, under half of the shortfall reflects unresolved V genes, and no reason is known for the rest. This sample has more than 100,000 clones in its table, and roughly 83% of those were observed once. About 1.5% of the sample belongs to the ten largest clones. The sample taken for sequencing was peripheral blood. The origin of the receptors is a man aged 55 to 69 with acute or convalescent COVID-19.

The chain has TRBV24-1 and TRBJ2-3; 9 positions match TRBD2. Trimming took 1 base from V and 2 from J; bases not matched to a gene: 6. CDR3 size: 17 residues. Germline V gene data show CDR1 as KGHDR and CDR2 as SFDVKD. This chain's CDR3 is CATSDFGAGGSTDTQYF. As DNA, the CDR3 is TGTGCCACCAGTGATTTCGGGGCGGGAGGGTCCACAGATACGCAGTATTTT.

The V and J genes are TRBV9 and TRBJ1-1, with D possibly being TRBD1 (5 bases). Trimming stripped 2 bases from V and 5 bases from J, with 10 bases between. This CDR3 is 13 amino acids long. The germline gives CDR1 SGDLS, CDR2 YYNGEE. The DNA for the CDR3 is TGTGCCAGCAGCGTGGGGGGGAAGACTGAAGCTTTCTTT. Translated, it gives CASSVGGKTEAFF.

V usage is TRBV29-1 and J usage is TRBJ1-2; D not resolved. Germline loops: CDR1 SQVTM, CDR2 ANQGSEA. V lost 7 bases to trimming and J lost 2 bases, with 11 bases between them. The CDR3 has 12 residues. In DNA form, the CDR3 reads TGCAGCGGCCCCCGGGTGAACTATGGCTACACCTTC. Its protein product is CSGPRVNYGYTF. Drawing the rest from reference TRBV29-1 and TRBJ1-2, the complete variable domain is SAVISQKPSRDICQRGTSLTIQCQVDSQVTMMFWYRQQPGQSLTLIATANQGSEATYESGFVIDKFPISRPNLTFSTLTVSNMSPEDSSIYLCSGPRVNYGYTFGSGTRLTVV.

This rearrangement joins TRBV30 to TRBJ2-7; 10 bases agree with TRBD2. CDR1 is GTSNPN and CDR2 is SVGIG in the germline V gene (reference sequence). The length of the CDR3 is 13 residues. V dropped 0 bases and J dropped 9; count of bases not matched to a gene: 5. The CDR3 bases are TGTGCCTGGAGTGTAGCGGGGGGGCCGGTGCAGTACTTC. Translated: CAWSVAGGPVQYF.

The rearrangement uses TRBV4-1 and TRBJ2-1; D perhaps matches TRBD1 (5 bases). The ends were cut back, 0 bases at V and 8 bases at J, with 11 bases in the middle. The CDR3 loop spans 14 amino acids. Germline CDR1 MGHRA, CDR2 YSYEKL. The CDR3 reads CASSQEGRWDEQFF. In nucleotides, the CDR3 is TGCGCCAGCAGCCAAGAGGGGCGGTGGGATGAGCAGTTCTTC.

A few counts support this clone. The CDR3 loop is CASGTGTGALYGYTF. The CDR3 DNA sequence: TGTGCCAGCGGCACCGGGACAGGCGCGCTCTATGGCTACACCTTC. This sequence joins TRBV6-5 and TRBJ1-2, with 8 bases lining up with TRBD1. The CDR3 consists of 15 residues. The J segment lost 4 bases and the V segment lost 8 bases, leaving 12 bases of the junction unmatched. CDR1 MNHEY and CDR2 SVGAGI come from the germline V gene.

CDR3: CASSSTSGRSTDTQYF. CDR3 coding DNA: TGTGCCAGCAGCTCGACTAGCGGGAGAAGCACAGATACGCAGTATTTT. The V call is TRBV5-4, the J call TRBJ2-3, with 12 bases aligning to TRBD2. The CDR3 spans 16 residues. Germline-derived CDR1 and CDR2 are SGHNT and YYREEE (reference sequence). The V segment lost 3 bases and the J segment 0 bases; nucleotides outside the gene matches: 2.

V gene TRBV7-3 combines with J gene TRBJ1-5; 7 nucleotides align to TRBD1. V lost 5 bases, J lost 1 base, and 5 bases stayed unmatched. The CDR3 is 15 residues long. CDR1 and CDR2 from the germline V gene are SGHTA and FQGTGA. In DNA, the CDR3 is TGTGCCAGCAGCATCACAGGGGCGAGCAATCAGCCCCAGCATTTT. It codes for CASSITGASNQPQHF.

The chain joins TRBV19 to TRBJ2-1; the D gene is possibly TRBD2 (6 bases). This CDR3 region has 16 residues. V was cut by 4 bases and J by 0 bases, with 13 bases left in between. Germline V lookup: CDR1 LNHDA, CDR2 SQIVND (reference sequence). CDR3 in amino acids: CASSTSGLSSYNEQFF. The CDR3 DNA follows: TGTGCCAGTAGTACCTCGGGACTGAGCTCCTACAATGAGCAGTTCTTC.

This chain connects TRBV19 to TRBJ1-6; D call uncertain. CDR1 is LNHDA, CDR2 SQIVND, per germline (reference sequence). The CDR3 runs 12 residues. Trimming cost V 5 bases and J 6 bases, with 5 bases left between them. The CDR3 region has the DNA TGTGCCAGTAGTTGGAGTAATTCACCCCTCCACTTT. Protein product: CASSWSNSPLHF.

The V gene is TRBV3-1 (or the pseudogene TRBV3-2), the J gene TRBJ2-1; 8 bases are a match to TRBD2. The germline V gene has CDR1 LGHDT and CDR2 YNNKEL (reference sequence). The CDR3 has 16 amino acids. J was trimmed by 7 bases and V by 2 bases; bases with no gene match: 10. For the CDR3, the DNA is TGTGCCAGCAGCCAAAGGAGGCTAGCGGGTGGGAATGAGCAGTTCTTC. This sequence encodes CASSQRRLAGGNEQFF.